What follows is one T cell receptor (beta chain) and its context. Its antigen is unknown. The sample originates from a study of T cell responses to AZD1222 COVID-19 vaccine. Across the whole study: The analysis combined second doses at about 4 or about 12 weeks. Study conclusions and caveats: Without day 14 samples, only post-peak T cell repertoires were studied. Reportedly, nearly half of unique spike TCRs recognized epitopes outside B.1.351/B.1.1.7 mutations. White British ancestry dominated among donors, who included more females, and clonal diversity was possibly underestimated.

The CDR3 spans 14 residues. Germline V gene sequence: CDR1 SGHTA, CDR2 FQGNSA. Trimming cost V 4 bases and J 10 bases, with 17 bases left between them. TCRdb's table, derived via immunoSEQ multiplex PCR, lists solely in-frame clones and lacks some. The sample yields 75,000 to 90,000 clones, about 84% seen once. Source: peripheral blood, taken on day 0 of AZD1222 vaccination. The rearrangement uses TRBV7-2 and TRBJ2-1; a possible D gene is TRBD2 (6 bases). The TCR sequence derives from an adult in good health. CDR3 bases: TGTGCCAGCAGCTCCGATACTCTCGGGAGAGAGCAGTTCTTC. This sequence encodes CASSSDTLGREQFF.